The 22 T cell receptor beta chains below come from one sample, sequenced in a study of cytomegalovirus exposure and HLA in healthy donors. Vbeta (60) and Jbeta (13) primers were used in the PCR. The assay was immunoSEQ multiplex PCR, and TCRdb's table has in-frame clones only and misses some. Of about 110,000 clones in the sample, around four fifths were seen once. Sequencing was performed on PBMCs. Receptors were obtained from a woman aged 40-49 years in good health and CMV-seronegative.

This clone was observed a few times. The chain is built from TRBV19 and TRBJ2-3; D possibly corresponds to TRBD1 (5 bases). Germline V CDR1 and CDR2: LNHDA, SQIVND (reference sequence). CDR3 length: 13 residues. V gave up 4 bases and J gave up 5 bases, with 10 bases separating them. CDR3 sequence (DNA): TGTGCCAGTAGTACAGGGTTGGGAGATACGCAGTATTTT. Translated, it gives CASSTGLGDTQYF. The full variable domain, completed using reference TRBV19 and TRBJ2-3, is DGGITQSPKYLFRKEGQNVTLSCEQNLNHDAMYWYRQDPGQGLRLIYYSQIVNDFQKGDIAEGYSVSREKKESFPLTVTSAQKNPTAFYLCASSTGLGDTQYFGPGTRLTVL.

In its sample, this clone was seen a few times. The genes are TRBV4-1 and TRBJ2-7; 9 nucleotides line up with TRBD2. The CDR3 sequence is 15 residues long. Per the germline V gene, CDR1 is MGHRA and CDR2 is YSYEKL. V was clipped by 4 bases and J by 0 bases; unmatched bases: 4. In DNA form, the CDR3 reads TGCGCCAGCAGCCCGTATAGCGGGGGCTCCTACGAGCAGTACTTC. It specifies CASSPYSGGSYEQYF.

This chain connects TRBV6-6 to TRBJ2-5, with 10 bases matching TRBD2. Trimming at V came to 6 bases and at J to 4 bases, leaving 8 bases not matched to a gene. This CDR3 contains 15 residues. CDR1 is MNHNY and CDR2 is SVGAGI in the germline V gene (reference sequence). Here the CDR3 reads CASRIGLAVGETQYF. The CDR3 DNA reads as TGTGCCAGCAGAATAGGACTAGCGGTCGGAGAGACCCAGTACTTC.

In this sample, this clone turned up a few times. The CDR3 sequence: CASSLTGGAETQYF. The DNA of the CDR3 is TGTGCCAGCAGCTTAACGGGAGGAGCGGAGACCCAGTACTTC. The chain recombines TRBV7-3 with TRBJ2-5, with D perhaps TRBD2 (6 bases). Deletions cut 0 bases from V and 5 bases from J, with 10 bases between. Germline V gene sequence: CDR1 SGHTA, CDR2 FQGTGA. This CDR3 is 14 amino acids long.

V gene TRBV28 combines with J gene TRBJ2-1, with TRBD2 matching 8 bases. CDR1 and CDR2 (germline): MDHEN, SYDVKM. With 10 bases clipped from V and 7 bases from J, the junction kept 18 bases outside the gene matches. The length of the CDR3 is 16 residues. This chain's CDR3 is CATTGGVEWGWNEQFF. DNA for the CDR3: TGTGCCACCACCGGGGGGGTAGAGTGGGGGTGGAATGAGCAGTTCTTC.

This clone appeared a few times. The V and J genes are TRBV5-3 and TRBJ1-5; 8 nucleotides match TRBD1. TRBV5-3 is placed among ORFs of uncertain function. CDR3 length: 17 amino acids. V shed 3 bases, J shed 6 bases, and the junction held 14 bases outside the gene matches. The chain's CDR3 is CARSWKPTGQESQPQHF. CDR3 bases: TGTGCCAGAAGCTGGAAACCGACGGGACAGGAGTCTCAGCCCCAGCATTTT.

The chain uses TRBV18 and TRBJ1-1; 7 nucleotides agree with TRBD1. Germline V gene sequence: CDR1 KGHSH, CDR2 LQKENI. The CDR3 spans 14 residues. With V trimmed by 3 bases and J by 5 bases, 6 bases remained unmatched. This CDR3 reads CASSPTRGETEAFF. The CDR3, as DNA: TGTGCCAGCTCACCCACCAGGGGGGAGACTGAAGCTTTCTTT.

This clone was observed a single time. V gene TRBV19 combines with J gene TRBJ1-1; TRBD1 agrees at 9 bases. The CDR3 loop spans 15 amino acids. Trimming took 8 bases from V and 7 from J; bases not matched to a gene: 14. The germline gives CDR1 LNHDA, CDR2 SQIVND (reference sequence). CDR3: CASFNLQGAKDEAFF. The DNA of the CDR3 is TGTGCCAGTTTTAACCTACAGGGGGCGAAGGATGAAGCTTTCTTT.

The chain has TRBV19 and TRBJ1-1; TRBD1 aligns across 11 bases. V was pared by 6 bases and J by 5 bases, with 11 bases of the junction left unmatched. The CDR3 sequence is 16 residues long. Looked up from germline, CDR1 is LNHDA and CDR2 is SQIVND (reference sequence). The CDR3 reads CASSLWTGGAGTEAFF. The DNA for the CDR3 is TGTGCCAGTAGCCTCTGGACAGGGGGCGCGGGGACTGAAGCTTTCTTT.

DNA of the CDR3: TGCGCCAGCAGCCGAGCCAACACGGGAGCAGATACGCAGTATTTT. Its protein is CASSRANTGADTQYF. V usage is TRBV4-3 and J usage is TRBJ2-3, with D maybe TRBD2 (6 bases). Deletions cut 4 bases from V and 4 bases from J, with 15 bases between. The CDR3 covers 15 residues. Germline V CDR1 and CDR2: LGHNA, YSLEER.

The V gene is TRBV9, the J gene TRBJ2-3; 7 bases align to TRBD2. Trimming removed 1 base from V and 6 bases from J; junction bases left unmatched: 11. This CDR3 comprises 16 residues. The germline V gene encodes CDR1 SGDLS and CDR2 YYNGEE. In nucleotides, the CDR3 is TGTGCCAGCAGCGTAACCAGCGGGGATCTGCGGGATACGCAGTATTTT. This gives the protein CASSVTSGDLRDTQYF.

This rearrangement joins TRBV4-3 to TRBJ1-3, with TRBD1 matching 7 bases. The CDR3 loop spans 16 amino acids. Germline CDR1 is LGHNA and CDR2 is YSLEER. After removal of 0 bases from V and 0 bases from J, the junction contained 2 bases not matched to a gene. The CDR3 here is CASSQEHRGSGNTIYF. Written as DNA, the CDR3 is TGCGCCAGCAGCCAAGAACACAGGGGCTCTGGAAACACCATATATTTT.

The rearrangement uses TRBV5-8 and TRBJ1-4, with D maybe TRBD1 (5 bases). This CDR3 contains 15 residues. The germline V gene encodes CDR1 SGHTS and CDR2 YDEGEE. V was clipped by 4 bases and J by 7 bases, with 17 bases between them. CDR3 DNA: TGTGCCAGCAGCCTGACTGTATTCGGGGGTGAAAAACTGTTTTTT. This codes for CASSLTVFGGEKLFF.

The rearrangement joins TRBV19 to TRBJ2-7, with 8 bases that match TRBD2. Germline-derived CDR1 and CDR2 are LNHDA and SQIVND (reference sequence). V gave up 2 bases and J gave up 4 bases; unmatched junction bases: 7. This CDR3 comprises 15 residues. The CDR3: CASSITSGRVYEQYF. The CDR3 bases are TGTGCCAGTAGTATAACTAGCGGAAGGGTTTACGAGCAGTACTTC.

CDR3 DNA: TGTGCCAGCAGCTCAGGGGGAAGGGAATCACCCCTCCACTTT. As protein: CASSSGGRESPLHF. V and J are TRBV5-5 and TRBJ1-6; 7 bases agree with TRBD1. Germline V gene lookup returns CDR1 SGHKS and CDR2 YYEKEE (reference sequence). This CDR3 region has 14 residues. V was clipped by 3 bases and J by 10 bases; unmatched bases: 7.

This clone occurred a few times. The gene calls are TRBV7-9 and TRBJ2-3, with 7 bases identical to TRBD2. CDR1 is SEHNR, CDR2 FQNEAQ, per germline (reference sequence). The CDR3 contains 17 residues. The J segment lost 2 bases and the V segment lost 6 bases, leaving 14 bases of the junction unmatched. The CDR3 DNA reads TGTGCCAGCAGTTGGGACGTAGCGGGCGATACCACAGATACGCAGTATTTT. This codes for CASSWDVAGDTTDTQYF.

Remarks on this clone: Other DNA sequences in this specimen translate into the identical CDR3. This CDR3 reads CAISGQGKETQYF. The DNA of the CDR3 is TGTGCCATCAGCGGACAGGGAAAAGAGACCCAGTACTTC. The chain couples TRBV10-3 to TRBJ2-5; 8 positions match TRBD1. The V gene's germline CDR1 is ENHRY and CDR2 SYGVKD. The ends lost 6 bases at V and 3 bases at J; junction bases unmatched: 3. This CDR3 is built from 13 residues.

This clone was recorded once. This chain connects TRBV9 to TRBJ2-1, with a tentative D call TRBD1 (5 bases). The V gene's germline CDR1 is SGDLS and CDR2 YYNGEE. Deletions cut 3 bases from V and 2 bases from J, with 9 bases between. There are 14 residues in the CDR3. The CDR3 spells CASSAQDTYNEQFF. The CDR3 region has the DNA TGTGCCAGCAGCGCCCAGGACACCTACAATGAGCAGTTCTTC.

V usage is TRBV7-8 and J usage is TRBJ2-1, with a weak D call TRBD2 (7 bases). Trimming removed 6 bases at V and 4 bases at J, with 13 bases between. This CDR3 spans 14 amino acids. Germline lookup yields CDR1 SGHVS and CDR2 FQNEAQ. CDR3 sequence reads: CASSRGGLYNEQFF. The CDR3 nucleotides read TGTGCCAGCAGTAGGGGGGGATTATACAATGAGCAGTTCTTC. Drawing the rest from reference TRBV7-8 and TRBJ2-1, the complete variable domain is GAGVSQSPRYKVAKRGQDVALRCDPISGHVSLFWYQQALGQGPEFLTYFQNEAQLDKSGLPSDRFFAERPEGSVSTLKIQRTQQEDSAVYLCASSRGGLYNEQFFGPGTRLTVL.

The CDR3 reads CAWSGGSGFDGELFF. CDR3 coding DNA: TGTGCCTGGAGTGGTGGGAGTGGGTTCGACGGGGAGCTGTTTTTT. The rearrangement joins TRBV30 to TRBJ2-2; D may be TRBD2 (5 bases). This CDR3 comprises 15 residues. V dropped 1 base and J dropped 7 bases, with 16 bases sitting between them. CDR1 and CDR2 (germline): GTSNPN, SVGIG (reference sequence).

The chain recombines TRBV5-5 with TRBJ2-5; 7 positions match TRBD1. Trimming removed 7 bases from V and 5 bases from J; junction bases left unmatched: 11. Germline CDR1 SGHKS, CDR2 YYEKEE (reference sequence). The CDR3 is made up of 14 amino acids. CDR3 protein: CASGETGFRETQYF. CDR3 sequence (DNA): TGTGCCAGCGGAGAGACAGGGTTTAGGGAGACCCAGTACTTC.

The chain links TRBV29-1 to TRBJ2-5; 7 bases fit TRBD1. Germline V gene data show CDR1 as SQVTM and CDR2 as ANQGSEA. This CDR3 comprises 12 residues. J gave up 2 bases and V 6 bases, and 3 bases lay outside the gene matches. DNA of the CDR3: TGCAGCGTCGGACAGGTTCAAGAGACCCAGTACTTC. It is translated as CSVGQVQETQYF.